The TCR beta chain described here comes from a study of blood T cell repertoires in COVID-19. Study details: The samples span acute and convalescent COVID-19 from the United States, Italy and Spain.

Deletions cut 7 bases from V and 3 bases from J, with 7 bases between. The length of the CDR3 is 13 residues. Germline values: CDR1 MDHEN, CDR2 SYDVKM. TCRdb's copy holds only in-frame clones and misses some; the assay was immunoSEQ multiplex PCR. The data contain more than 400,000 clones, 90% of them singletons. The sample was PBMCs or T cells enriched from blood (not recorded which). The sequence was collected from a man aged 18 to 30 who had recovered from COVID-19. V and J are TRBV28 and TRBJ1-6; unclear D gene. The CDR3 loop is CASTPLYNSPLHF. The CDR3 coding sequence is TGTGCCAGCACCCCTCTCTATAATTCACCCCTCCACTTT.